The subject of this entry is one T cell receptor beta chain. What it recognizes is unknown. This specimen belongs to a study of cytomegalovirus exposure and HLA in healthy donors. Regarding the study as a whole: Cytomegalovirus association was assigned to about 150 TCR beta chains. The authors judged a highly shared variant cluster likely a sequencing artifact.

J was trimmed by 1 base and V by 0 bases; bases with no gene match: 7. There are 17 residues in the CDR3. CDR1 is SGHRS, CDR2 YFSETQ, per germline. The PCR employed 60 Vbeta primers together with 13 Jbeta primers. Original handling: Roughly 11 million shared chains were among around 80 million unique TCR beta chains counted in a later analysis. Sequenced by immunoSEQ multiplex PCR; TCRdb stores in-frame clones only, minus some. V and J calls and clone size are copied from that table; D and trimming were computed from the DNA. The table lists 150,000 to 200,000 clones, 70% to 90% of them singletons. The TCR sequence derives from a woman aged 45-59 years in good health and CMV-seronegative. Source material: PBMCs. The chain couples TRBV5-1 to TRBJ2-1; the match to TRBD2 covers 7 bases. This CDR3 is CASSLGRTSLSYNEQFF. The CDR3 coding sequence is TGCGCCAGCAGCTTGGGACGGACTAGTCTGTCCTACAATGAGCAGTTCTTC. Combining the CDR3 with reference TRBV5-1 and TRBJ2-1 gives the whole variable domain KAGVTQTPRYLIKTRGQQVTLSCSPISGHRSVSWYQQTPGQGLQFLFEYFSETQRNKGNFPGRFSGRQFSNSRSEMNVSTLELGDSALYLCASSLGRTSLSYNEQFFGPGTRLTVL.